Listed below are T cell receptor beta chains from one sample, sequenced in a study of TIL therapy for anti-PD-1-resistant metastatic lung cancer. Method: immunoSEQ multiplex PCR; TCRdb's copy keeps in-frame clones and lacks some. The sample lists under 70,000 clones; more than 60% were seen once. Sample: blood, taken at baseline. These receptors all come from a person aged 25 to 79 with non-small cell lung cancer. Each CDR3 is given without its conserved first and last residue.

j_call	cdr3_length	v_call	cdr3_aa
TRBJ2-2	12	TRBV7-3	ASSSLAGTGELF
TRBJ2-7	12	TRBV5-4	ASSLDSRSGEQY
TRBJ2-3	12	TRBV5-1	ASSQDYSRDTQY
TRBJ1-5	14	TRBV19	ATKREEGAGNQPQH
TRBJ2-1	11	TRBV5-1	ASSLGSYNEQF
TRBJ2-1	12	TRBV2	ASIGQGAGNEQF
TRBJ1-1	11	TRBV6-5	ARVGRENTEAF
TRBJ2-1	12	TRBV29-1	SAPRDRGFNEQF
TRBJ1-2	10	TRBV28	ASSSQGGGYT
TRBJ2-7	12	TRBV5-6	ASSLAPGAGEQY
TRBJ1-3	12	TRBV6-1	ACQGHLSGNTIY
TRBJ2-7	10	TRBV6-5	ASSYSTTEQY
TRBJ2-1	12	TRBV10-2	ASSTGTSGNEQF
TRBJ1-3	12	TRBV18	ASSPGSSGNTIY
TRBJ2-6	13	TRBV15	ATSGSRSGANVLT
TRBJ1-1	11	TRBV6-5	ASSRQVNTEAF
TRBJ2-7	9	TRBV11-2	ASSLGDRQY
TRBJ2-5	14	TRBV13	ASSTRSGKKAETQY
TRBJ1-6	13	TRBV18	ASSPRRQNNSPLH
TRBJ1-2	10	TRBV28	AIRDRDRGYT
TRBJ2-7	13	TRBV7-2	ASSLSPSGKYEQY
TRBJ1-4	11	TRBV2	ASSDGRREKLF
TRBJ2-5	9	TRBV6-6	ASTIRETQY
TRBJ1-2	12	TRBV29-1	SVEEGHSTGGYT
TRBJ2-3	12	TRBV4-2	ASSRGGDTDTQY
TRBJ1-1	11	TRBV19	ASSIVLRSPAF
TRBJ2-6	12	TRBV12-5	ASGQGSGANVLT
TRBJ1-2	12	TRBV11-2	ASKLSMGNYGYT
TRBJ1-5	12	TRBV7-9	ASSLGFDNQPQH
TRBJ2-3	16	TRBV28	ASSTPSGERGLKDTQY
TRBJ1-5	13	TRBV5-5	ASSPEPGAYQPQH
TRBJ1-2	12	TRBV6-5	ASSLKIGIYGYT
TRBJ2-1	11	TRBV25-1	ASRPTGGNEQF
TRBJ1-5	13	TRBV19	ASTLMDRGDQPQH
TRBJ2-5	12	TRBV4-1	ASSRGQGRETQY
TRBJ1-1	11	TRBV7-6	ASSPDGNTEAF
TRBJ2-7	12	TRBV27	ASSPLGGVNEQY
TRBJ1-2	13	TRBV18	ASSPDRGHGDGYT
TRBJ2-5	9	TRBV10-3	AISESETQY
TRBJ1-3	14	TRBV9	ASAGRGQVSGNTIY
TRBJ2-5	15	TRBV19	ASSQDGTGTRRETQY
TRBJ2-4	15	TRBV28	ASSLAGPARAKNIQY
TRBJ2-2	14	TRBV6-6	ASSYRKTGLAGELF
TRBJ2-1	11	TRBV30	AWSNSWDNEQF
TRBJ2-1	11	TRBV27	ASSLQGSNEQF
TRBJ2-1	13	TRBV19	ASSIDLFGTGEQF
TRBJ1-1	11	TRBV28	ASSLATNTEAF
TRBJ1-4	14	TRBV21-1	ASSTRAGGAWEKLF
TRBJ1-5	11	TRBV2	ASRGFSNQPQH
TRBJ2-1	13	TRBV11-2	ASSPRLAGNNEQF
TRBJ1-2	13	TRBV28	ASRNPAGAFYGYT
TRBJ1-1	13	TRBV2	ASKKLSGLNTEAF
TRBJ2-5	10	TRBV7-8	ASSVYRETQY
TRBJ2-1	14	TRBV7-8	ASSSPGTSGRREQF
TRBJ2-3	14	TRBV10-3	AISETRTYSSDTQY
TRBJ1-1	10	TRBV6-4	ASSDPPGWTF
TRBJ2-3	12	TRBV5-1	ASRRLGDTDTQY